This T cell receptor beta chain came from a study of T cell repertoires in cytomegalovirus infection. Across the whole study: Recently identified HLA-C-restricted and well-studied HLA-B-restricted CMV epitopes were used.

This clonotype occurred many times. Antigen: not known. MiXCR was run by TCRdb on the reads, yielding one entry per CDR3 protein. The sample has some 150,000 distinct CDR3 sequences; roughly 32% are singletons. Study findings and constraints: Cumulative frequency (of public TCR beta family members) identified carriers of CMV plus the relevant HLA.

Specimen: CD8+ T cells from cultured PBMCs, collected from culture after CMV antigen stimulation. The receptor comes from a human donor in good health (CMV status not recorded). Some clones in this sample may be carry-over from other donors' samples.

The CDR3 nucleotides are TGTGCCAGCAGCCCGACTAGCGGGGGCCAAGAGACCCAGTACTTC. Protein product: CASSPTSGGQETQYF. This chain joins TRBV7-8 and TRBJ2-5; 12 bases match TRBD2. J lost 1 base, V lost 5 bases, and 2 bases had no gene match. This CDR3 is built from 15 residues. CDR1 SGHVS and CDR2 FQNEAQ come from the germline V gene.